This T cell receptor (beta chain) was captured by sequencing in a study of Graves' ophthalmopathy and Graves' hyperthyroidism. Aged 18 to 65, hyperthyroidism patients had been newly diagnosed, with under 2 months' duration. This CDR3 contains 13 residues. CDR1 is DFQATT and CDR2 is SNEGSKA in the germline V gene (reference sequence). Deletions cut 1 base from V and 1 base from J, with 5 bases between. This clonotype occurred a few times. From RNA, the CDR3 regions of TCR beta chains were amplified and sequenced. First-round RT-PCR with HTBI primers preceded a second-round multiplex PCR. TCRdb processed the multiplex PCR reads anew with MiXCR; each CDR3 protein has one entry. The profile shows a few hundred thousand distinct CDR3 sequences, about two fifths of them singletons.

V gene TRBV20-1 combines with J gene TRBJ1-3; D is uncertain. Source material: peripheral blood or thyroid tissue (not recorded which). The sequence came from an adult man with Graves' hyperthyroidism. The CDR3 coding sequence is TGCAGTGCTAGAGGGGAATCTGGAAACACCATATATTTT. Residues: CSARGESGNTIYF.